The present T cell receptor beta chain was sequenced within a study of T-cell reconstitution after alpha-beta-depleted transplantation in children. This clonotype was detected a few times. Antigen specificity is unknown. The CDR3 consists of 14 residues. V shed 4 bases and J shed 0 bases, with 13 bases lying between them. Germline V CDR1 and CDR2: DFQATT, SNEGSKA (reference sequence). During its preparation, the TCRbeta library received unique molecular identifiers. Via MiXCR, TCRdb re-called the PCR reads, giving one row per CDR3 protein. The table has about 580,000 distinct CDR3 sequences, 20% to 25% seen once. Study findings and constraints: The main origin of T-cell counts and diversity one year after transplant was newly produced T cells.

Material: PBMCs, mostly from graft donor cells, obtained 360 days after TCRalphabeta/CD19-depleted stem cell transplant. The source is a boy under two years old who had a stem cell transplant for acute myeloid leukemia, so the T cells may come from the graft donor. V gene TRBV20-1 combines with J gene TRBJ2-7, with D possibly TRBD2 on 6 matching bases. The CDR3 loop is CSATARDFSYEQYF. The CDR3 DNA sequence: TGCAGTGCTACCGCCCGGGACTTCTCCTACGAGCAGTACTTC.